The subject of this entry is one T cell receptor beta chain. Its antigen remains unidentified. One base away there is no much larger clone; base qualities are not given. The sample originates from a study of blood T cell repertoires in COVID-19 (dated by TCRdb to about 2020). Describing the broader study: Samples covering the acute and convalescent phases of COVID-19 were provided by collaborators in the United States, Italy and Spain. The prospective study material was composed of cDNA or gDNA derived from T cells, B-cell-depleted T cells, or PBMCs. Sample metadata almost always included a de-identified subject ID, COVID-19 status, age in years and sex. The samples were drawn from two sources: the first 160 participants of the ongoing ImmuneRACE study, and 1,200 or so subjects contributed by 6 global collaborators. Where HLA class I and class II types were available, the types were taken from metadata supplied by the sample provider, not from assay-based typing. The dataset comprised deeply sampled blood TCRbeta repertoires from subjects exposed to, actively infected with, or recovered from COVID-19. A freely available public database, intended as a resource for researchers studying the immune response to SARS-CoV-2, is where the repertoires were released. The paper as a whole reports these results and caveats: The amount of clinical and demographic metadata varied by source and participant and was provided uncurated.

TCRbeta CDR3 regions were amplified from genomic DNA using the immunoSEQ Assay, a bias-controlled multiplex PCR. Concerning the study's data processing: The number of nucleated cells in each sample was estimated by amplification of reference gene primers within the assay. To quantify the absolute abundance of each unique TCRbeta CDR3 rearrangement, sequence reads were collapsed and filtered. For each sample, productive Simpson clonality was calculated by taking the square root of Simpson's diversity index across productive rearrangements. What TCRdb holds here is the immuneACCESS table cut down to in-frame rearrangements. Part of the clones is not present; checked against another copy, under half of the missing clones reflect an unresolved V gene, and the others are unexplained. That table supplies the V and J calls and clone size; D and trimming were determined from the DNA. The sample yields roughly 200,000 clones; about 88% were counted once. The ten largest clones represent over 1.5% of the sample.

Sequences SGHRS (CDR1) and YFSETQ (CDR2) are obtained from the germline V gene. Ends trimmed: V by 3 bases, J by 6 bases; bases unmatched to a gene: 6. Taken from cysteine to phenylalanine, the CDR3 has 15 residues. The DNA shown is the 45-base CDR3, in frame from base 1. Whole blood was collected in K2EDTA tubes by collaborating institutions according to the institutions' own protocols. For TCRbeta analysis, collaborators shipped samples in one of three forms: frozen whole blood, isolated PBMCs, or DNA extracted from either of those sample types. This TCR came from a man between 65 and 85 years old with acute or convalescent COVID-19. The chain couples TRBV5-1 to TRBJ2-7; 13 central nucleotides agree with TRBD2. The sequencing input was peripheral blood. The CDR3 protein is CASSSGLAGSSEQYF. Read as DNA, the sequence is TGCGCCAGCAGCTCGGGACTAGCGGGGAGTAGCGAGCAGTACTTC.